This T cell receptor (beta chain) derives from a study of long-term antiretroviral therapy in people with HIV. Study results and limitations: Collection of the blood, which took place between about 2003 and 2017, possibly occurred under older ART regimens.

It was version v3.0 of the immunoSEQ assay that was run at survey level. Assay used: immunoSEQ multiplex PCR; TCRdb lists only in-frame clones, some missing. The sample contains some 20,000 clones, around four fifths of which appear only once. Note on this clone: The antigen is not known.

This CDR3 region has 14 residues. Germline values: CDR1 LNHDA, CDR2 SQIVND (reference sequence). Trimming cost V 6 bases and J 6 bases; bases outside gene matches: 7. The rearrangement joins TRBV19 to TRBJ2-2, with 7 bases that match TRBD1. This specimen was unsorted PBMCs, taken at the start of antiretroviral therapy, before treatment. This clonotype was sampled from a middle-aged woman with HIV. CDR3 loop: CASRWTGESGELFF. CDR3 DNA: TGTGCCAGTAGATGGACAGGCGAGTCCGGGGAGCTGTTTTTT.